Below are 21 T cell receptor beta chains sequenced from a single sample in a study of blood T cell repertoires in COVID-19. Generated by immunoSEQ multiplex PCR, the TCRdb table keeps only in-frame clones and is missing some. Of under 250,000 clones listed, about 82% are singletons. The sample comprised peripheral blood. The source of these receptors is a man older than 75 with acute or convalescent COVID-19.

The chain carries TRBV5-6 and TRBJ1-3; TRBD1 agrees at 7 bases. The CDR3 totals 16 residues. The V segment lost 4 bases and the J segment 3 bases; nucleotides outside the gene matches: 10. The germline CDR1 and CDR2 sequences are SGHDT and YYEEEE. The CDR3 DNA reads TGTGCCAGCAGCCCTCAGACAGGGAACTTTGGAAACACCATATATTTT. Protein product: CASSPQTGNFGNTIYF.

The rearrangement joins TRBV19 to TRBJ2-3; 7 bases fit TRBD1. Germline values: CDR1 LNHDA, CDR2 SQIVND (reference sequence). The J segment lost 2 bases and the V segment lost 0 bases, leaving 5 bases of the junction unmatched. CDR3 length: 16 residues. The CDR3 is CASSIDVGQITDTQYF. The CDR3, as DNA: TGTGCCAGTAGTATAGATGTGGGACAGATCACAGATACGCAGTATTTT. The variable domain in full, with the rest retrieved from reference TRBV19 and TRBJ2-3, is DGGITQSPKYLFRKEGQNVTLSCEQNLNHDAMYWYRQDPGQGLRLIYYSQIVNDFQKGDIAEGYSVSREKKESFPLTVTSAQKNPTAFYLCASSIDVGQITDTQYFGPGTRLTVL.

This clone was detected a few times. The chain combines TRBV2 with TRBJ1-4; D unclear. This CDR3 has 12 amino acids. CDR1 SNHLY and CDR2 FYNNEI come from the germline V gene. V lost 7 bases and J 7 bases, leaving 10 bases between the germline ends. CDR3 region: CASKSDPEKLFF. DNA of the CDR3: TGTGCCAGCAAATCAGATCCTGAAAAACTGTTTTTT.

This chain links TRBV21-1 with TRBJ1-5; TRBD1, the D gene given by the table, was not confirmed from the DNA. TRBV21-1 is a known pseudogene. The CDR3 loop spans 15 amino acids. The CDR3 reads CASSKGWGLTQPQHF. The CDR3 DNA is TGTGCCAGCAGCAAAGGGTGGGGCCTGACTCAGCCCCAGCATTTT.

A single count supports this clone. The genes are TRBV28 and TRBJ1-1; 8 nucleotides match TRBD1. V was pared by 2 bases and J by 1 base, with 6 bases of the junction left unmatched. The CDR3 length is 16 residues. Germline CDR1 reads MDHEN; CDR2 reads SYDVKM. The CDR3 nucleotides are TGTGCCAGCAGTTTACGGCAGGGGGCTGGGAACACTGAAGCTTTCTTT. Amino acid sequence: CASSLRQGAGNTEAFF. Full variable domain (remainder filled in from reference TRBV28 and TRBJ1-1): DVKVTQSSRYLVKRTGEKVFLECVQDMDHENMFWYRQDPGLGLRLIYFSYDVKMKEKGDIPEGYSVSREKKERFSLILESASTNQTSMYLCASSLRQGAGNTEAFFGQGTRLTVV.

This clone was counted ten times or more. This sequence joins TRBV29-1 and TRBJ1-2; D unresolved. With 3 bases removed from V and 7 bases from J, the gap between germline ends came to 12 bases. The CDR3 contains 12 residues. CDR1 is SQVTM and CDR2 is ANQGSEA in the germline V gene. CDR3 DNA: TGCAGCGTTGAGTGGGCGCTACGTGGCTACACCTTC. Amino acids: CSVEWALRGYTF.

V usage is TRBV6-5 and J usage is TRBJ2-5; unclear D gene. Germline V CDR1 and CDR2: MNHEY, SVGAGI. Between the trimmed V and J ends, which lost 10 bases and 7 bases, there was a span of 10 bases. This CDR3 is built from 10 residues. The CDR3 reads CATRSGTQYF. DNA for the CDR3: TGTGCCACCCGGAGTGGGACCCAGTACTTC.

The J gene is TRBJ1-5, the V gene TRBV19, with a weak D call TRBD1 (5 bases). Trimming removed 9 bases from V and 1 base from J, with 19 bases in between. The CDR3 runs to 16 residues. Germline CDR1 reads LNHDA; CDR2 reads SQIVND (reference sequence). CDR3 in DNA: TGTGCCAGCCGAGGCCCCCCAGGGAACAGCAATCAGCCCCAGCATTTT. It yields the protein CASRGPPGNSNQPQHF.

The CDR3 region is CASSRRGGTDTQYF. The CDR3 DNA is TGTGCCAGCAGTAGGCGGGGGGGCACAGATACGCAGTATTTT. This rearrangement joins TRBV28 to TRBJ2-3, with 8 positions matching TRBD2. The CDR3 contains 14 residues. CDR1 is MDHEN, CDR2 SYDVKM, per germline. The trim removed 5 bases at V and 1 base at J, leaving 2 bases unmatched.

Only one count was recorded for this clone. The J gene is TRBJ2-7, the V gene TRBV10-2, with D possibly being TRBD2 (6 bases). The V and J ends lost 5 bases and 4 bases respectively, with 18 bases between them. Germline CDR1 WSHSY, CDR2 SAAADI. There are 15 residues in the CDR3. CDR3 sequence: CASSPGGAPVYEQYF. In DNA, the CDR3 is TGCGCCAGCAGTCCAGGCGGGGCGCCGGTGTACGAGCAGTACTTC.

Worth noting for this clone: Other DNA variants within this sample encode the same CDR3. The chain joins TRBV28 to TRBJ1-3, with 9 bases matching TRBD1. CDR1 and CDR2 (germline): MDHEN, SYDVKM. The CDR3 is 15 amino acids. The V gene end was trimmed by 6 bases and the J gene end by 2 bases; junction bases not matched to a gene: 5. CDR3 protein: CASSSQGAPGNTIYF. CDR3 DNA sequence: TGTGCCAGCAGCTCACAGGGGGCGCCTGGAAACACCATATATTTT.

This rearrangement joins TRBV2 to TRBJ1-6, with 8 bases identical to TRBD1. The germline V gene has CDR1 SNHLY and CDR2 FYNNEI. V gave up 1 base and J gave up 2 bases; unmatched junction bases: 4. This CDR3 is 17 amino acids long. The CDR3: CASSEGTGWTYNSPLHF. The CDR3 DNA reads TGTGCCAGCAGTGAAGGGACAGGGTGGACCTATAATTCACCCCTCCACTTT.

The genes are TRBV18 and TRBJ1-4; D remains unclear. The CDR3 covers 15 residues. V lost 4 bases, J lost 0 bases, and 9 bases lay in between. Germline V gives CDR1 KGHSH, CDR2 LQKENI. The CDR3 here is CASSRGRSTNEKLFF. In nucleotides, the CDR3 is TGTGCCAGCTCACGAGGGAGGTCAACTAATGAAAAACTGTTTTTT.

In nucleotides, the CDR3 is TGTGCCAGCAGCGTAGCTACAGGGTATGGCTACACCTTC. This encodes CASSVATGYGYTF. The V gene is TRBV9, the J gene TRBJ1-2; maybe TRBD1 (6 bases). The CDR3 loop spans 13 amino acids. V was cut by 0 bases and J by 5 bases, with 8 bases left in between. Germline values: CDR1 SGDLS, CDR2 YYNGEE.

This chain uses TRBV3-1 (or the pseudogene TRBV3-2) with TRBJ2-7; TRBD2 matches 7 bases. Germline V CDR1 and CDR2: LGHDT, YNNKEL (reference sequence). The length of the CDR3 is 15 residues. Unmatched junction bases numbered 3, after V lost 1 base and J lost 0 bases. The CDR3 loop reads CASSQGPSGSYEQYF. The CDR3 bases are TGTGCCAGCAGCCAAGGTCCTAGCGGCTCCTACGAGCAGTACTTC.

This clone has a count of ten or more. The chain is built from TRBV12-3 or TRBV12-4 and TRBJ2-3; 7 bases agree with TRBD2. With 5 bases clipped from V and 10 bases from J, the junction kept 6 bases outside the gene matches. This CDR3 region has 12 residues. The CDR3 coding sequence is TGTGCCAGCAGTGGGGGACTAATCTCGCAGTATTTT. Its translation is CASSGGLISQYF.

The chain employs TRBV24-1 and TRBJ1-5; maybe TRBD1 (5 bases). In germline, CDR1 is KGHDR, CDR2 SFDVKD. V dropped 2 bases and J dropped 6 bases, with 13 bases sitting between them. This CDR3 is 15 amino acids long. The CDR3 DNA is TGTGCCACCAGTGATTCCCGGGGGACCGGTCAGCCCCAGCATTTT. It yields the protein CATSDSRGTGQPQHF.

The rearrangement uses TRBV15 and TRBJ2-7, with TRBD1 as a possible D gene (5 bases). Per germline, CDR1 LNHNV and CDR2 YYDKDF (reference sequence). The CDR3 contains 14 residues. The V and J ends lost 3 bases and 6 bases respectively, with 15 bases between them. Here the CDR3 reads CATSSNTAGSEQYF. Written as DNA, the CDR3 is TGTGCCACCAGCAGTAACACAGCAGGGTCCGAGCAGTACTTC. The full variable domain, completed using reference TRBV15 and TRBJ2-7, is DAMVIQNPRYQVTQFGKPVTLSCSQTLNHNVMYWYQQKSSQAPKLLFHYYDKDFNNEADTPDNFQSRRPNTSFCFLDIRSPGLGDTAMYLCATSSNTAGSEQYFGPGTRLTVT.

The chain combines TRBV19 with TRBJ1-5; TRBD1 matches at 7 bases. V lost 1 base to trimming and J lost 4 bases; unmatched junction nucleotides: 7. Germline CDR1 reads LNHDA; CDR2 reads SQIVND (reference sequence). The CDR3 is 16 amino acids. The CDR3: CASSIAPQTGNQPQHF. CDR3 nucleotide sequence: TGTGCCAGTAGTATAGCCCCCCAGACAGGGAATCAGCCCCAGCATTTT.

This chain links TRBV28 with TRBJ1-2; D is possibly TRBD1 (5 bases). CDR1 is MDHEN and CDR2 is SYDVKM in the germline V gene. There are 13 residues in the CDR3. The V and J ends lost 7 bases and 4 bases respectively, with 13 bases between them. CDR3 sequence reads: CASNKGLGYGYTF. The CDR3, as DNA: TGTGCCAGCAACAAGGGGCTTGGCTATGGCTACACCTTC.

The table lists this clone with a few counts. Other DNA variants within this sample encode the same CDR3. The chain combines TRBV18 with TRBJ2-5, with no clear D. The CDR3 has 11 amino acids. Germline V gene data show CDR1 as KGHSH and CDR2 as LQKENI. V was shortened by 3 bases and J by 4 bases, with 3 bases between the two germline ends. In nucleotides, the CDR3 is TGTGCCAGCTCACCGAGAGAGACCCAGTACTTC. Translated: CASSPRETQYF.